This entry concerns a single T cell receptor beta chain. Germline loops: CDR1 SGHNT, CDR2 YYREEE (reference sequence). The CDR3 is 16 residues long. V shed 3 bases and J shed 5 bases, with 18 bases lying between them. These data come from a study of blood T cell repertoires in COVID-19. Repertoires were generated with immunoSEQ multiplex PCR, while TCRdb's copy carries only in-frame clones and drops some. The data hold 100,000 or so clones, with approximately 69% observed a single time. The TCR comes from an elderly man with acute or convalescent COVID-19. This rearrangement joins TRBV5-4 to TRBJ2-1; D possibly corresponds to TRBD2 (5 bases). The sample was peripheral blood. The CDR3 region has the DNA TGTGCCAGCAGCTCCAGAGTGGTGGGAGCGGACAATGAGCAGTTCTTC. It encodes CASSSRVVGADNEQFF.